The 25 T cell receptor beta chains below all came from one sample that was sequenced in a study of beta chain features in type 1 diabetes. The investigators reverse transcribed all of the isolated RNA, so they sequenced expressed TCRB transcripts. Produced via immunoSEQ multiplex PCR; TCRdb's table is partial and in-frame only. Of around 250,000 clones in the sample, 13% to 15% were seen once. Sequencing was performed on naive CD4+ T cells from blood. Source of these receptors: a woman aged 40 to 50 in good health.

The V call is TRBV5-4, the J call TRBJ2-7; 11 bases match TRBD1. This CDR3 contains 13 residues. Trimming cost V 5 bases and J 7 bases; bases outside gene matches: 5. Germline V gene data show CDR1 as SGHNT and CDR2 as YYREEE (reference sequence). The chain's CDR3 is CASSWTGGWEQYF. Written as DNA, the CDR3 is TGTGCCAGCAGTTGGACAGGGGGCTGGGAGCAGTACTTC.

This clone came up a few times. The rearrangement uses TRBV25-1 and TRBJ1-6; 7 nucleotides line up with TRBD1. Germline V lookup: CDR1 MGHDK, CDR2 SYGVNS. Unmatched junction bases numbered 4, after V lost 8 bases and J lost 6 bases. The CDR3 contains 13 residues. The CDR3 protein is CASVRGANSPLHF. As DNA, the CDR3 is TGTGCCAGCGTCAGGGGGGCTAATTCACCCCTCCACTTT.

There are a few counts of this clone. This sequence joins TRBV9 and TRBJ2-3, with TRBD2 identical over 7 bases. The CDR3 has 15 residues. The germline V gene encodes CDR1 SGDLS and CDR2 YYNGEE. Losses at the gene ends were 0 bases for V and 6 bases for J; bases not matched to a gene: 7. Written as DNA, the CDR3 is TGTGCCAGCAGCGTAGGGCCTAGCGGTTTTGATACGCAGTATTTT. Protein product: CASSVGPSGFDTQYF.

This clone was detected a few times. V and J are TRBV7-2 and TRBJ2-2; 8 bases match TRBD2. This CDR3 region has 15 residues. Germline CDR1 is SGHTA and CDR2 is FQGNSA. V lost 8 bases, J lost 4 bases, and 9 bases stayed unmatched. The chain's CDR3 is CASVSGLVGTGELFF. CDR3 in DNA: TGTGCCAGCGTCTCGGGACTAGTTGGCACCGGGGAGCTGTTTTTT.

This clone has only a few counts. Other DNA sequences of this sample code for an identical CDR3. The chain joins TRBV9 to TRBJ2-2, with D tentatively TRBD2 (6 bases). The germline gives CDR1 SGDLS, CDR2 YYNGEE. The ends were cut back, 0 bases at V and 3 bases at J, with 6 bases in the middle. The CDR3 runs to 14 residues. This CDR3 reads CASSVAGDTGELFF. Here the CDR3 DNA reads TGTGCCAGCAGCGTAGCGGGGGACACCGGGGAGCTGTTTTTT.

The chain uses TRBV9 and TRBJ2-2, with 7 bases that match TRBD2. The CDR3 totals 18 residues. Germline V gene sequence: CDR1 SGDLS, CDR2 YYNGEE. After removal of 1 base from V and 0 bases from J, the junction contained 9 bases not matched to a gene. The CDR3 reads CASSVSRVGGANTGELFF. The CDR3 nucleotides are TGTGCCAGCAGCGTATCCAGGGTTGGGGGGGCGAACACCGGGGAGCTGTTTTTT.

The gene calls are TRBV7-8 and TRBJ2-7; D unresolved. The ends were cut back, 1 base at V and 1 base at J, with 8 bases in the middle. This CDR3 spans 14 amino acids. From germline, CDR1 is SGHVS and CDR2 FQNEAQ. The CDR3 loop is CASSLGLLSYEQYF. CDR3 in DNA: TGTGCCAGCAGCTTAGGACTGCTTTCCTACGAGCAGTACTTC.

This clone showed up just a few times. The chain combines TRBV9 with TRBJ1-2; TRBD1 aligns across 10 bases. This CDR3 spans 14 amino acids. J was trimmed by 2 bases and V by 3 bases; bases with no gene match: 1. Germline assignment: CDR1 SGDLS and CDR2 YYNGEE. CDR3 bases: TGTGCCAGCAGCGCGGGACAGGGGAACTATGGCTACACCTTC. This sequence encodes CASSAGQGNYGYTF.

In its sample, this clone was seen a few times. The V call is TRBV4-1, the J call TRBJ1-3; D call uncertain. CDR1 and CDR2 from the germline V gene are MGHRA and YSYEKL. V shed 1 base and J shed 4 bases, with 5 bases lying between them. The CDR3 length is 13 residues. Here the CDR3 DNA reads TGCGCCAGCAGCCAAGGAGAGGGAAACACCATATATTTT. Encoded protein: CASSQGEGNTIYF.

The table lists this clone with a few counts. V gene TRBV27 combines with J gene TRBJ2-7; the D gene is possibly TRBD2 (6 bases). The germline V gene has CDR1 MNHEY and CDR2 SMNVEV (reference sequence). Trimming stripped 7 bases from V and 5 bases from J, with 15 bases between. This CDR3 has 13 amino acids. The CDR3 sequence is CASKRDWIDEQYF. The CDR3 DNA reads as TGTGCCAGCAAACGGGACTGGATCGACGAGCAGTACTTC.

This clone was observed a few times. The rearrangement links TRBV10-2 to TRBJ1-5; possibly TRBD1 for D (5 bases). V lost 8 bases, J lost 2 bases, and 7 bases lay in between. There are 12 residues in the CDR3. Germline V lookup: CDR1 WSHSY, CDR2 SAAADI. Written as DNA, the CDR3 is TGCGCCAGCTGGGGGGGCAATCAGCCCCAGCATTTT. Its translation: CASWGGNQPQHF.

This rearrangement joins TRBV15 to TRBJ1-5; TRBD1 aligns across 9 bases. Unmatched junction bases numbered 9, after V lost 0 bases and J lost 6 bases. This CDR3 has 17 residues. Per germline, CDR1 LNHNV and CDR2 YYDKDF (reference sequence). The DNA for the CDR3 is TGTGCCACCAGCAGAGACGTTGGGACAGGGCATCGTCAGCCCCAGCATTTT. Residues: CATSRDVGTGHRQPQHF.

The chain combines TRBV7-2 with TRBJ1-1; possibly TRBD1 for D (6 bases). Germline assignment: CDR1 SGHTA and CDR2 FQGNSA. The CDR3 extends over 13 amino acids. The V gene lost 2 bases and the J gene lost 9 bases, with 13 bases spanning the gap. CDR3 sequence: CASSLLAGGKAFF. CDR3 in DNA: TGTGCCAGCAGCTTACTGGCGGGGGGCAAAGCTTTCTTT.

This clone was recorded a few times. The rearrangement links TRBV7-9 to TRBJ2-7, with TRBD1 as a possible D gene (6 bases). Germline lookup yields CDR1 SEHNR and CDR2 FQNEAQ (reference sequence). The CDR3 sequence is 17 residues long. Trimming took off 0 bases at V and 3 bases at J, with 18 bases between the two ends. The CDR3 sequence is CASSLARGGQKNYEQYF. CDR3 sequence (DNA): TGTGCCAGCAGCTTAGCGCGAGGCGGACAGAAAAACTACGAGCAGTACTTC.

A few counts support this clone. The chain joins TRBV6-1 to TRBJ2-2; TRBD1 might be the D (5 bases). CDR1 and CDR2 (germline): MNHNS, SASEGT. The CDR3 has 15 residues. V lost 6 bases, J lost 7 bases, and 18 bases lay in between. The CDR3 nucleotides are TGTGCCAGCAGCCAAGATAGGGGTCGACTCGGGGAGCTGTTTTTT. Protein product: CASSQDRGRLGELFF.

This chain joins TRBV27 and TRBJ2-6; a weak D match, TRBD2 (6 bases). Germline CDR1 and CDR2: MNHEY and SMNVEV (reference sequence). The ends were cut back, 1 base at V and 4 bases at J, with 8 bases in the middle. The CDR3 totals 15 residues. The CDR3 here is CASSLWGVGANVLTF. The CDR3, as DNA: TGTGCCAGCAGTTTATGGGGGGTGGGGGCCAACGTCCTGACTTTC.

The V and J genes are TRBV18 and TRBJ1-5; 9 nucleotides agree with TRBD1. Germline-derived CDR1 and CDR2 are KGHSH and LQKENI. This CDR3 is built from 13 residues. V trimming: 6 bases; J trimming: 4 bases; junction bases outside the gene matches: 1. The CDR3 bases are TGTGCCAGCTCGGGGACAGGGAATCAGCCCCAGCATTTT. The encoded protein is CASSGTGNQPQHF.

This clone has more than one count but fewer than ten. The V and J genes are TRBV5-6 and TRBJ1-5; the D is unclear. Trimming cost V 2 bases and J 9 bases, with 15 bases left between them. CDR1 SGHDT and CDR2 YYEEEE come from the germline V gene. CDR3 size: 14 residues. The CDR3 DNA is TGTGCCAGCAGCTTACCCGGTTTCATCTTGCCCCAGCATTTT. It encodes CASSLPGFILPQHF. Variable domain in full (rest from reference TRBV5-6 and TRBJ1-5): DAGVTQSPTHLIKTRGQQVTLRCSPKSGHDTVSWYQQALGQGPQFIFQYYEEEERQRGNFPDRFSGHQFPNYSSELNVNALLLGDSALYLCASSLPGFILPQHFGDGTRLSIL.

V gene TRBV7-8 combines with J gene TRBJ2-6, with 7 nucleotides matching TRBD1. This CDR3 is built from 18 residues. V trimming: 1 base; J trimming: 0 bases; junction bases outside the gene matches: 6. The germline gives CDR1 SGHVS, CDR2 FQNEAQ. CDR3: CASSLGPGQSSGANVLTF. CDR3 bases: TGTGCCAGCAGCTTAGGGCCGGGACAGAGCTCTGGGGCCAACGTCCTGACTTTC. The whole variable domain, remainder taken from reference TRBV7-8 and TRBJ2-6, is GAGVSQSPRYKVAKRGQDVALRCDPISGHVSLFWYQQALGQGPEFLTYFQNEAQLDKSGLPSDRFFAERPEGSVSTLKIQRTQQEDSAVYLCASSLGPGQSSGANVLTFGAGSRLTVL.

The rearrangement links TRBV2 to TRBJ2-2; the D gene is possibly TRBD1 (6 bases). Germline V lookup: CDR1 SNHLY, CDR2 FYNNEI. The CDR3 sequence is 14 residues long. Trimming removed 7 bases from V and 6 bases from J, with 15 bases in between. This chain's CDR3 is CASIRDTPPGELFF. CDR3 bases: TGTGCCAGCATCCGGGACACCCCACCCGGGGAGCTGTTTTTT. The whole variable domain, remainder taken from reference TRBV2 and TRBJ2-2, is EPEVTQTPSHQVTQMGQEVILRCVPISNHLYFYWYRQILGQKVEFLVSFYNNEISEKSEIFDDQFSVERPDGSNFTLKIRSTKLEDSAMYFCASIRDTPPGELFFGEGSRLTVL.

This clone has only a few counts. The V and J genes are TRBV9 and TRBJ2-3; D is undetermined. Germline CDR1 and CDR2: SGDLS and YYNGEE. This CDR3 is built from 17 residues. V dropped 0 bases and J dropped 2 bases, with 16 bases sitting between them. This chain's CDR3 is CASSVDPPLGLTDTQYF. DNA for the CDR3: TGTGCCAGCAGCGTAGATCCCCCTCTTGGGCTCACAGATACGCAGTATTTT.

This clone was seen a handful of times. This chain links TRBV19 with TRBJ2-7; 8 bases fit TRBD1. Germline-derived CDR1 and CDR2 are LNHDA and SQIVND (reference sequence). The CDR3 is 15 residues long. Unmatched junction bases numbered 11, after V lost 7 bases and J lost 3 bases. The CDR3 protein is CASKITWTGSYEQYF. The DNA for the CDR3 is TGTGCCAGTAAGATTACCTGGACAGGGAGCTACGAGCAGTACTTC. Combining the CDR3 with reference TRBV19 and TRBJ2-7 gives the whole variable domain DGGITQSPKYLFRKEGQNVTLSCEQNLNHDAMYWYRQDPGQGLRLIYYSQIVNDFQKGDIAEGYSVSREKKESFPLTVTSAQKNPTAFYLCASKITWTGSYEQYFGPGTRLTVT.

This clone was detected a few times. The chain employs TRBV21-1 and TRBJ2-7; the D segment call TRBD1 is taken from the table without a DNA check. TRBV21-1 is a recognized pseudogene. This CDR3 region has 15 residues. The CDR3 sequence: CASSKAGRGRYEQYF. DNA for the CDR3: TGTGCCAGCAGCAAAGCGGGCAGGGGGCGGTACGAGCAGTACTTC.

This chain uses TRBV19 with TRBJ1-5; D gene uncertain. This CDR3 comprises 14 residues. In germline, CDR1 is LNHDA, CDR2 SQIVND (reference sequence). V gave up 7 bases and J gave up 2 bases, with 12 bases separating them. CDR3 DNA: TGTGCCAGTAATGGCCGGGAGGGCAATCAGCCCCAGCATTTT. Translation: CASNGREGNQPQHF.

Only a few counts were recorded for this clone. The chain couples TRBV19 to TRBJ2-7; D gene unclear. Germline loops: CDR1 LNHDA, CDR2 SQIVND (reference sequence). The V end lost 3 bases, the J end lost 6 bases, and 18 bases lay between the germline ends. The CDR3 consists of 15 residues. The CDR3 DNA is TGTGCCAGTAGTATCTCCCTCCAACTTACGTCCGAGCAGTACTTC. Its translation: CASSISLQLTSEQYF.